This paragraph covers one T cell receptor beta chain sequence. TCRdb keeps only in-frame clones here, not all; method: immunoSEQ multiplex PCR. The sample has about 89,000 clones; roughly nine tenths are singletons. The source of the sample is a study of control samples from healthy donors and cancer patients. CDR3 length equals 16 residues. CDR1 and CDR2 (germline): SGDLS, YYNGEE. Germline trimming cut 3 bases from V and 4 bases from J; bases unmatched to any gene: 9. The TCR was taken from a man aged 30 to 39 in good health. Sequenced sample: blood. The chain links TRBV9 to TRBJ2-7, with 11 bases matching TRBD1. This CDR3 is CASSGGQGASGYEQYF. CDR3 DNA: TGTGCCAGCAGCGGCGGACAGGGGGCCTCCGGGTACGAGCAGTACTTC.